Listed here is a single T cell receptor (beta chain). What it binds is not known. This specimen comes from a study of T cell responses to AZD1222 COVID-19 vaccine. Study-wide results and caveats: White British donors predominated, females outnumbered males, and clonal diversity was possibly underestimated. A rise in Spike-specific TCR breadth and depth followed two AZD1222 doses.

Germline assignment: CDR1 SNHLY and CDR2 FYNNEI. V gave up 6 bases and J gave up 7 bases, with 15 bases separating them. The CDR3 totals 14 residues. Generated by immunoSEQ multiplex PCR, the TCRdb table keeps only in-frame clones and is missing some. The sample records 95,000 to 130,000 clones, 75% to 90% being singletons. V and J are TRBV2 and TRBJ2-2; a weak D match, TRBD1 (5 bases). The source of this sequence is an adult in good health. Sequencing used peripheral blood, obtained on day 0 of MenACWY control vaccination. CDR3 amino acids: CASRRQGLGGELFF. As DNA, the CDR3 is TGTGCCAGCAGGCGGCAGGGTTTGGGCGGGGAGCTGTTTTTT.